This record looks at one T cell receptor beta chain sequence and its context. These data belong to a study of shared clonotypes between healthy human individuals. Only in-frame clones appear in the TCRdb table, and some are missing; sequencing was by immunoSEQ multiplex PCR. In the table there are over 1.4 million clones, around 97% of which are singletons. Material: naive CD4+ T cells sorted from blood. Sample subset: CD45RA+ positively selected. The clonotype was recovered from a man younger than 40 in good health.

The CDR3, as DNA: TGTGCCAGTAAGGCTGGGATGGGACTAGCGGGTACCACAGGATGGGATACGCAGTATTTT. Its translation: CASKAGMGLAGTTGWDTQYF. This chain links TRBV19 with TRBJ2-3, with TRBD2 matching over 12 bases. CDR1 LNHDA and CDR2 SQIVND come from the germline V gene (reference sequence). V lost 7 bases and J lost 6; bases outside the gene matches: 23. The CDR3 runs 20 residues.